This T cell receptor (beta chain) was captured by sequencing in a study of shared clonotypes between healthy human individuals. Running of the assay took place at deep level. Sorted-subset replicate PCR reactions were performed with approximately 0.2 ug DNA, corresponding to roughly 30,000 T cell genomes. The protocol was immunoSEQ multiplex PCR, while the TCRdb copy is restricted to in-frame clones and leaves out a portion. The sample has around 1.5 million clones, roughly 98% seen once. On this clone itself: Other DNA sequences of this sample code for an identical CDR3.

V was pared by 5 bases and J by 5 bases, with 7 bases between. Germline V gene sequence: CDR1 SEHNR, CDR2 FQNEAQ (reference sequence). This CDR3 contains 11 residues. Donors, healthy HIV-negative adults, lacked recent acute infections or vaccinations. Material: naive CD4+ T cells sorted from blood. The subset is: CD45RA+ positively selected. This chain joins TRBV7-9 and TRBJ2-7; tentatively, D is TRBD2 (5 bases). The sequence derives from a man aged 30 to 39 in good health. This CDR3 reads CASSPGNEQYF. In DNA, the CDR3 is TGTGCCAGCAGCCCCGGGAACGAGCAGTACTTC.